This is a list of T cell receptor beta chains from one sample in a study of vaccination effects on CD4 cells after COVID-19. Data came from immunoSEQ multiplex PCR; TCRdb stores just in-frame clones and leaves some out. Here the sample spans about 70,000 clones, around 70% being singletons. These receptors have no identified antigens. The input for sequencing was CD4+ T cells from PBMCs cultured with HIV peptides, taken before COVID-19 vaccination. The origin of the receptors is a human donor who had a prior SARS-CoV-2 infection. Each CDR3 is given with its conserved first and last residue. A D gene is named only where the DNA matches it firmly. Clone size is shown for a subset of rows, as once, few, many or a class of expanded clone.

TRBV7-6	-	TRBJ2-2	-	CASSLFRSANTGELFF	TGTGCCAGCAGCTTATTTCGCAGCGCGAACACCGGGGAGCTGTTTTTT
TRBV2	-	TRBJ1-5	-	CASSPESSVFPQHF	TGTGCCAGCAGTCCGGAGTCATCGGTCTTTCCCCAGCATTTT
TRBV7-9	-	TRBJ1-6	-	CASSTNTQGFSLHF	TGTGCCAGCAGCACAAACACGCAGGGTTTTAGCCTCCACTTT
TRBV18	-	TRBJ2-1	few	CASSPRTGGGNEQFF	TGTGCCAGCTCACCACGAACAGGTGGAGGGAATGAGCAGTTCTTC
TRBV12-3/TRBV12-4	-	TRBJ1-4	once	CASSSTGEKLFF	TGTGCCAGCAGTTCTACGGGGGAAAAACTGTTTTTT
TRBV11-3	-	TRBJ1-2	once	CASSLAAGRTNYGYTF	TGTGCCAGCAGCTTAGCCGCGGGACGGACTAACTATGGCTACACCTTC
TRBV19	-	TRBJ2-5	-	CASSQVYQETQYF	TGTGCCAGTAGCCAGGTATACCAAGAGACCCAGTACTTC
TRBV9	-	TRBJ1-4	-	CASGRRATNEKLFF	TGTGCCAGCGGGCGGCGTGCAACTAATGAAAAACTGTTTTTT
TRBV7-9	-	TRBJ1-4	-	CASSLGVWEKLFF	TGTGCCAGCAGCTTAGGTGTGTGGGAAAAACTGTTTTTT
TRBV10-1	TRBD2	TRBJ2-7	-	CASSEIWGLAGGLPYEQYF	TGCGCCAGCAGTGAAATCTGGGGACTAGCGGGGGGCCTCCCCTACGAGCAGTACTTC
TRBV25-1	TRBD1	TRBJ2-7	once	CASSETGTGGNEQYF	TGTGCCAGCAGTGAAACCGGGACAGGGGGTAACGAGCAGTACTTC
TRBV9	TRBD2	TRBJ2-3	-	CASSPLLAGGADTQYF	TGTGCCAGCAGTCCCTTACTAGCGGGAGGGGCGGATACGCAGTATTTT
TRBV12-5	-	TRBJ2-1	-	CASGPSWRYEQFF	TGTGCTAGTGGTCCCTCCTGGCGGTATGAGCAGTTCTTC
TRBV2	-	TRBJ2-1	-	CASSDGDPGTSSYNEQFF	TGTGCCAGCAGTGACGGGGACCCTGGGACCAGCTCCTACAATGAGCAGTTCTTC
TRBV28	TRBD1	TRBJ2-4	-	CASSYHSRGAKNIQYF	TGTGCCAGCAGTTACCACTCCAGGGGGGCCAAAAACATTCAGTACTTC
TRBV6-5	-	TRBJ1-2	-	CASSKHSTGFSGYTF	TGTGCCAGCAGTAAACATTCGACAGGATTTTCTGGCTACACCTTC
TRBV19	TRBD1	TRBJ2-7	-	CASSTRYGTASYEQYF	TGTGCCAGTAGTACTCGTTATGGGACAGCCTCCTACGAGCAGTACTTC
TRBV11-1	-	TRBJ2-7	few	CASSLSGYTYEQYF	TGTGCCAGCAGCTTAAGCGGGTACACCTACGAGCAGTACTTC
TRBV5-6	TRBD1	TRBJ2-7	-	CASSSIRGDRAHEQYF	TGTGCCAGCAGCTCAATAAGAGGAGACAGGGCCCACGAGCAGTACTTC
TRBV29-1	TRBD1	TRBJ2-2	-	CSASTGVMSGELFF	TGCAGCGCATCGACAGGGGTGATGAGCGGGGAGCTGTTTTTT
TRBV29-1	-	TRBJ2-1	-	CSVPRGSYNEQFF	TGCAGCGTTCCCCGCGGCTCCTACAATGAGCAGTTCTTC
TRBV7-3	-	TRBJ2-3	once	CASSLTGPTDTQYF	TGTGCCAGCAGCTTAACGGGACCCACAGATACGCAGTATTTT
TRBV9	TRBD2	TRBJ2-1	-	CASSVRGGGYNEQFF	TGTGCCAGCAGCGTACGCGGGGGGGGTTACAATGAGCAGTTCTTC
TRBV7-3	-	TRBJ2-1	few	CASSLDRTYNEQFF	TGTGCCAGCAGCTTAGACAGAACCTACAATGAGCAGTTCTTC
TRBV12-2	-	TRBJ2-3	-	CASRPQRIAGGSSTDTQYF	TGTGCAAGTCGCCCCCAGAGGATAGCGGGAGGCTCTAGCACAGATACGCAGTATTTT
TRBV3-1/TRBV3-2	-	TRBJ1-6	-	CASSQDGDSPLHF	TGTGCCAGCAGCCAAGATGGGGATTCACCCCTCCACTTT
TRBV4-1	-	TRBJ2-5	few	CASSQGELAETQYF	TGCGCCAGCAGCCAAGGGGAGCTAGCCGAGACCCAGTACTTC
TRBV23-1	-	TRBJ1-3	few	CASSQSKQVQRLVPIYF	TGCGCCAGCAGTCAATCGAAACAGGTCCAACGCCTAGTCCCCATATATTTT
TRBV9	-	TRBJ2-3	few	CASSPNFRTDTQYF	TGTGCCAGCAGCCCAAACTTTCGCACAGATACGCAGTATTTT
TRBV9	-	TRBJ1-4	-	CASSLPRGRDLVEKLFF	TGTGCCAGCAGCCTACCGAGGGGCAGGGACCTCGTTGAAAAACTGTTTTTT
TRBV7-9	-	TRBJ1-3	-	CASTGPHSGNTIYF	TGTGCCAGCACGGGCCCACACTCTGGAAACACCATATATTTT
TRBV19	-	TRBJ1-5	-	CASSIVGKADQPQHF	TGTGCCAGTAGTATAGTCGGGAAGGCCGATCAGCCCCAGCATTTT
TRBV25-1	TRBD1	TRBJ1-1	-	CASSESGRGPVNTEAFF	TGTGCCAGCAGTGAATCAGGCAGGGGGCCAGTGAACACTGAAGCTTTCTTT
TRBV5-4	TRBD1	TRBJ2-7	-	CASSAQGRHEQYF	TGTGCCAGCAGCGCACAGGGGCGGCACGAGCAGTACTTC
TRBV9	TRBD2	TRBJ2-1	few	CASSVDWSGGRYNEQFF	TGTGCCAGCAGCGTAGACTGGAGCGGGGGTCGATACAATGAGCAGTTCTTC
TRBV19	TRBD2	TRBJ2-7	once	CASRGSPGGGTYEQYF	TGTGCCAGTAGAGGATCCCCTGGCGGGGGGACCTACGAGCAGTACTTC
TRBV30	-	TRBJ1-1	-	CAWRTNTEAFF	TGTGCCTGGAGGACAAACACTGAAGCTTTCTTT
TRBV6-5	-	TRBJ2-2	few	CASSFAQNTGELFF	TGTGCCAGCAGCTTCGCTCAAAACACCGGGGAGCTGTTTTTT
TRBV5-4	TRBD2	TRBJ2-5	-	CASNKRLAEQETQYF	TGTGCCAGCAACAAGAGACTAGCGGAACAAGAGACCCAGTACTTC
TRBV7-8	TRBD1	TRBJ1-5	-	CASSLGRQGTQPQHF	TGTGCCAGCAGCTTAGGGCGACAGGGAACTCAGCCCCAGCATTTT
TRBV15	-	TRBJ2-7	-	CATSRDLSESYEQYF	TGTGCCACCAGCAGAGATTTATCGGAGTCCTACGAGCAGTACTTC
TRBV25-1	-	TRBJ1-5	-	CASSPREGYQPQHF	TGTGCCAGCAGTCCGAGGGAAGGGTATCAGCCCCAGCATTTT
TRBV5-8	-	TRBJ1-2	once	CASSPPGSYRQFYGYTF	TGTGCCAGCAGCCCCCCCGGTTCGTATCGGCAGTTCTATGGCTACACCTTC
TRBV7-2	TRBD2	TRBJ2-5	-	CASSSRGGAGGRETQYF	TGTGCCAGCAGCTCCCGAGGGGGAGCGGGGGGGCGGGAGACCCAGTACTTC
TRBV7-2	TRBD2	TRBJ2-5	-	CASSLAPVAGGDWETQYF	TGTGCCAGCAGCTTAGCCCCGGTAGCGGGGGGAGACTGGGAGACCCAGTACTTC
TRBV30	-	TRBJ1-2	-	CAWSGGGSNYGYTF	TGTGCCTGGAGCGGTGGGGGCTCTAACTATGGCTACACCTTC
TRBV25-1	TRBD2	TRBJ2-1	-	CASSGEGETYNEQFF	TGTGCCAGCAGTGGGGAGGGAGAGACTTACAATGAGCAGTTCTTC
TRBV18	-	TRBJ2-7	-	CASSLGDRDEQYF	TGTGCCAGCTCACTAGGGGACCGCGACGAGCAGTACTTC
TRBV15	-	TRBJ2-5	once	CATSRDAGLAETQYF	TGTGCCACCAGCAGAGACGCCGGGCTAGCGGAGACCCAGTACTTC
TRBV7-8	-	TRBJ1-3	once	CASSGKTGLSGNTIYF	TGTGCCAGCAGCGGGAAGACGGGACTCTCTGGAAACACCATATATTTT
TRBV2	-	TRBJ2-5	-	CASSETGTETQYF	TGTGCCAGCAGTGAAACCGGGACGGAGACCCAGTACTTC
TRBV7-8	TRBD2	TRBJ2-1	few	CASSPPPSGGYNEQFF	TGTGCCAGCAGCCCGCCTCCTAGCGGGGGATACAATGAGCAGTTCTTC
TRBV30	-	TRBJ2-3	-	CAWHPWRGFQDTQYF	TGTGCCTGGCATCCCTGGCGGGGTTTTCAAGATACGCAGTATTTT
TRBV24-1	-	TRBJ2-2	-	CATSDFEGRSGGAGELFF	TGTGCCACCAGTGATTTTGAGGGAAGGAGCGGCGGGGCCGGGGAGCTGTTTTTT
TRBV5-1	-	TRBJ2-3	once	CASSLRDPRTDTQYF	TGCGCCAGCAGCTTAAGGGACCCTCGCACAGATACGCAGTATTTT